The 15 T cell receptor beta chains reported below all come from one sample, sequenced in a study of blood T cell repertoires in COVID-19. The table came from immunoSEQ multiplex PCR; TCRdb's copy has only in-frame clones and leaves some out. This table holds 60,000 or so clones, 85% to 90% found once. Sequencing was carried out using peripheral blood. All receptors come from a human donor with active COVID-19. The donor label of this sample is uncertain.

CDR3 residues: CASSSGTGGSRTYEQYF. The CDR3 DNA sequence: TGCGCCAGCTCATCCGGGACAGGGGGCTCTCGTACCTACGAGCAGTACTTC. The chain links TRBV23-1 to TRBJ2-7; 12 nucleotides align to TRBD1. TRBV23-1 belongs to the ORF category, with a function that is uncertain. This CDR3 region has 17 residues. Trimming took 8 bases from V and 2 from J; bases not matched to a gene: 13.

The genes are TRBV30 and TRBJ2-7, with 11 nucleotides matching TRBD1. V was pared by 1 base and J by 4 bases, with 6 bases of the junction left unmatched. Germline CDR1 reads GTSNPN; CDR2 reads SVGIG (reference sequence). This CDR3 region has 15 residues. The CDR3 bases are TGTGCCTGGAGTGACCTGGGGACAGGGGGTTACGAGCAGTACTTC. Translating gives CAWSDLGTGGYEQYF.

This sequence joins TRBV27 and TRBJ2-7; TRBD1 agrees at 10 bases. The CDR3 is made up of 15 amino acids. Germline lookup yields CDR1 MNHEY and CDR2 SMNVEV (reference sequence). J lost 2 bases, V lost 8 bases, and 9 bases had no gene match. In DNA, the CDR3 is TGTGCCAGCTCGTTCCCGGGACAGGGGACCTACGAGCAGTACTTC. It codes for CASSFPGQGTYEQYF.

V and J are TRBV18 and TRBJ1-5; D call uncertain. Between the trimmed V and J ends, which lost 4 bases and 5 bases, there was a span of 18 bases. The CDR3 contains 16 residues. Germline V gene data show CDR1 as KGHSH and CDR2 as LQKENI. CDR3 DNA: TGTGCCAGCTCACTAGACTCTACCGGGGTGGATCAGCCCCAGCATTTT. Protein sequence: CASSLDSTGVDQPQHF.

In nucleotides, the CDR3 is TGCGCCAGCAGCCAAGAAGAGGGGGCGGTCTATAATTCACCCCTCCACTTT. Its translation: CASSQEEGAVYNSPLHF. The V gene is TRBV4-3, the J gene TRBJ1-6; 7 positions agree with TRBD1. The trim removed 0 bases at V and 3 bases at J, leaving 5 bases unmatched. The CDR3 sequence is 17 residues long. Per germline, CDR1 LGHNA and CDR2 YSLEER.

The rearrangement uses TRBV2 and TRBJ2-7, with D tentatively TRBD1 (6 bases). This CDR3 has 14 residues. CDR1 and CDR2 (germline): SNHLY, FYNNEI. The ends were cut back, 0 bases at V and 4 bases at J, with 10 bases in the middle. CDR3 amino acids: CASSEARDKYEQYF. As DNA, the CDR3 is TGTGCCAGCAGTGAAGCGAGGGACAAGTACGAGCAGTACTTC.

The rearrangement links TRBV19 to TRBJ1-2; 10 bases map to TRBD1. This CDR3 has 14 amino acids. Trimming took 9 bases from V and 5 from J; bases not matched to a gene: 9. CDR1 is LNHDA, CDR2 SQIVND, per germline (reference sequence). CDR3 region: CASEGQGRSYGYTF. For the CDR3, the DNA is TGTGCCAGCGAGGGACAGGGGCGTTCGTATGGCTACACCTTC.

The CDR3 DNA reads TGTGCCAGCAGCCCGGGACAGGGAACTGAAGCTTTCTTT. This encodes CASSPGQGTEAFF. The chain recombines TRBV11-2 with TRBJ1-1, with 9 bases matching TRBD1. Per the germline V gene, CDR1 is SGHAT and CDR2 is FQNNGV. The CDR3 spans 13 residues. The V segment lost 5 bases and the J segment 5 bases; nucleotides outside the gene matches: 3.

A single count supports this clone. V is TRBV2 and J is TRBJ1-6; D gene ambiguous. This CDR3 is built from 13 residues. V lost 0 bases and J 12 bases, leaving 9 bases between the germline ends. Germline CDR1 and CDR2: SNHLY and FYNNEI. CDR3 nucleotides: TGTGCCAGCAGTGAAGCAGGTTCAGGACCCCTCCACTTT. The encoded protein is CASSEAGSGPLHF.

This clone turned up a few times. The chain employs TRBV12-5 and TRBJ2-7, with D maybe TRBD1 (5 bases). Germline V gene data show CDR1 as LGHNT and CDR2 as FRNRAP. With 2 bases removed from V and 5 bases from J, the gap between germline ends came to 7 bases. This CDR3 has 12 amino acids. The CDR3 DNA reads as TGTGCTAGTGGTTTGTCCAGGGACGAGCAGTACTTC. This gives the protein CASGLSRDEQYF.

The chain recombines TRBV5-3 with TRBJ2-3, with 12 bases lining up with TRBD2. TRBV5-3 is noted as an ORF with a role that remains uncertain. The length of the CDR3 is 17 residues. Unmatched junction bases numbered 4, after V lost 0 bases and J lost 2 bases. This chain's CDR3 is CARSLVPSGRATDTQYF. The CDR3 nucleotides are TGTGCCAGAAGCTTGGTACCTAGCGGGAGGGCCACAGATACGCAGTATTTT.

The V gene is TRBV6-2 or TRBV6-3, the J gene TRBJ2-5; 11 nucleotides agree with TRBD1. Germline CDR1 reads MNHEY; CDR2 reads SVGEGT. Unmatched junction bases numbered 7, after V lost 6 bases and J lost 1 base. CDR3 length: 16 residues. The CDR3 here is CASSTRTGGLQETQYF. The CDR3 DNA sequence: TGTGCCAGCAGCACTAGGACAGGGGGCCTCCAAGAGACCCAGTACTTC.

The V gene is TRBV19, the J gene TRBJ2-7; 12 positions agree with TRBD1. Germline V lookup: CDR1 LNHDA, CDR2 SQIVND (reference sequence). The junction had 6 bases not matched to a gene; V was cut back by 3 bases and J by 0 bases. CDR3 length: 17 amino acids. The CDR3 DNA follows: TGTGCCAGTAGTATCGGGACAGGGGGCCTTAGCTCCTACGAGCAGTACTTC. This encodes CASSIGTGGLSSYEQYF.

The V and J genes are TRBV28 and TRBJ2-1; 7 bases align to TRBD2. There are 17 residues in the CDR3. CDR1 is MDHEN and CDR2 is SYDVKM in the germline V gene. The V and J ends lost 7 bases and 2 bases, in that order; junction bases with no gene match: 14. CDR3 sequence reads: CASNPHLASGPYNEQFF. As DNA, the CDR3 is TGTGCCAGCAACCCCCATTTGGCTAGCGGTCCCTACAATGAGCAGTTCTTC.

This chain connects TRBV5-6 to TRBJ2-1, with D perhaps TRBD1 (8 bases). Germline V gene lookup returns CDR1 SGHDT and CDR2 YYEEEE. CDR3 length: 15 amino acids. Trimming left V 3 bases short and J 4 bases short, with 14 bases between. CDR3 region: CASSSEQGGYNEQFF. CDR3 nucleotide sequence: TGTGCCAGCAGCTCGGAACAGGGGGGGTACAATGAGCAGTTCTTC. Together with reference TRBV5-6 and TRBJ2-1, the CDR3 gives the full variable domain: DAGVTQSPTHLIKTRGQQVTLRCSPKSGHDTVSWYQQALGQGPQFIFQYYEEEERQRGNFPDRFSGHQFPNYSSELNVNALLLGDSALYLCASSSEQGGYNEQFFGPGTRLTVL.